This T cell receptor (beta chain) was recovered during a study of cytomegalovirus exposure and HLA in healthy donors. In the study overall: When just under 400 donors were genotyped, approximately 80% of them were found to fall in the Caucasian-associated ancestry cluster. Study observations and caveats: About 87% or about 30% of the time was how often most TCR beta V segments were productive, according to an earlier analysis.

As to this clone: Its antigen is not identified.

The PCR made use of 60 Vbeta and 13 Jbeta primers. Sequencing used immunoSEQ multiplex PCR; TCRdb keeps in-frame clones, though not all of them. Among some 98,000 clones listed, approximately 72% were seen once. Germline loops: CDR1 SGHTA, CDR2 FQGNSA. V was clipped by 1 base and J by 5 bases, with 15 bases between them. The CDR3 covers 16 residues. Sample: PBMCs. This receptor was identified in a man aged 18 to 35 in good health and CMV-seropositive. The chain links TRBV7-2 to TRBJ1-5; D is unresolved. Here the CDR3 reads CASSLGAQLIDQPQHF. In DNA form, the CDR3 reads TGTGCCAGCAGCTTAGGGGCCCAGCTTATCGATCAGCCCCAGCATTTT.